The sequence of this TCR beta chain was determined in a study of cytomegalovirus exposure and HLA in healthy donors. Study-level findings and limits: Most likely, a cluster of highly shared sequence variants arose as a sequencing artifact.

As regards this clone: Its antigen is not identified.

Germline lookup yields CDR1 SGHVS and CDR2 FQNEAQ. Between the trimmed V and J ends, which lost 1 base and 15 bases, there was a span of 13 bases. This CDR3 is 12 amino acids long. PCR used 60 Vbeta primers and 13 Jbeta primers. The protocol was immunoSEQ multiplex PCR, while the TCRdb copy is restricted to in-frame clones and leaves out a portion. Of 100,000 or so clones in the sample, nearly 15% were seen once. This clonotype was sampled from a female donor in good health and CMV-seronegative. Material: PBMCs. The rearrangement links TRBV7-8 to TRBJ2-1; D may be TRBD1 (5 bases). The CDR3 region is CASSLVSGRVFF. Written as DNA, the CDR3 is TGTGCCAGCAGCTTAGTGTCAGGCAGGGTGTTCTTC.